This T cell receptor (beta chain) was recorded in a study of blood T cell repertoires in COVID-19. For the study at large: Samples came from the United States, Italy and Spain, spanning acute and convalescent COVID-19. Sources were T cells, B-cell-depleted T cells, or PBMCs; the material itself was cDNA or gDNA.

In the original analysis: Amplifying reference gene primers gave estimates of nucleated cell counts. This table comes from immunoSEQ multiplex PCR, and its TCRdb copy is limited to in-frame clones, with some not included. The V and J calls and clone size come from that table; D and trimming were worked out from the DNA. Of 150,000 to 200,000 clones listed, around nine tenths are singletons. The CDR3 length is 13 residues. Germline assignment: CDR1 SGHRS and CDR2 YFSETQ. The V and J ends lost 5 bases and 3 bases respectively, with 9 bases between them. Input material: peripheral blood. This chain joins TRBV5-1 and TRBJ2-1; the D gene is possibly TRBD1 (6 bases). The sequence came from a man between 65 and 85 years old with acute or convalescent COVID-19. The CDR3 reads CASSGTNYNEQFF. In nucleotides, the CDR3 is TGCGCCAGCAGTGGGACAAACTACAATGAGCAGTTCTTC.